This T cell receptor beta chain stems from a study of cytomegalovirus exposure and HLA in healthy donors. Broader study findings: An ancestry cluster, one associated with Asian ancestry, reportedly showed fewer N-insertions than the 666-donor mean in a later analysis. The study found most TCR sequences rare, yet found some public TCRs in many donors.

It was with 60 Vbeta and 13 Jbeta primers that the PCR ran. Sequencing was performed with immunoSEQ multiplex PCR; in TCRdb, only in-frame clones are kept and a portion is missing. The sample shows 160,000 or so clones, approximately 80% of them seen only once. Concerning this clone: Its antigen is not known. The junction does not match germline at one end; this may be a read error.

The CDR3 sequence is 19 residues long. CDR1 and CDR2 (germline): LNHDA, SQIVND (reference sequence). The chain carries TRBV19 and TRBJ2-6, with D perhaps TRBD1 (6 bases). Sequenced input: PBMCs. The source is a male donor in good health and CMV-seronegative. CDR3: CASSQIRGTEVSGANGLTF. The CDR3 nucleotides read TGTGCCAGTAGCCAGATAAGGGGGACGGAAGTCTCCGGGGCCAACGGCCTGACTTTC.